This TCR beta chain is from a study of blood T cell repertoires in COVID-19. As for the study in general: PBMCs, B-cell-depleted T cells, or T cells provided the cDNA or gDNA that made up the material.

Participants had their cohort set by participant-reported clinical history. The CDR3 spans 15 residues. CDR1 is KGHDR, CDR2 SFDVKD, per germline. V was pared by 3 bases and J by 2 bases, with 2 bases of the junction left unmatched. The authors' processing: From reference gene primer amplification, estimates of nucleated cell counts were derived. The table came from immunoSEQ multiplex PCR; TCRdb's copy has only in-frame clones and leaves some out. V, J and clone size derive from that table, while D and trimming were established from the DNA sequence. Here the sample spans approximately 250,000 clones, under 95% being singletons.

This chain connects TRBV24-1 to TRBJ2-3, with 9 bases lining up with TRBD2. Source material: PBMCs or T cells enriched from blood (not recorded which). This TCR was recovered from a man aged 35 to 55 who had been exposed to COVID-19. Written as DNA, the CDR3 is TGTGCCACCAGTGATCTAGCGGGACCCACAGATACGCAGTATTTT. Amino acid sequence: CATSDLAGPTDTQYF.